These 23 T cell receptor beta chains share one sample of origin, sequenced in a study of T cells in women clearing cervical HPV infection. Produced via immunoSEQ multiplex PCR; TCRdb's table is partial and in-frame only. The sample features about 30,000 clones, with roughly 3.6% in its top ten. The sequenced material came from blood buffy coat. These receptors all stem from a woman aged 18-70 years with a cervical HPV16 infection that either progressed to CIN3+ or cleared (not recorded which).

For this clone: The DNA ends 3 residues before the CDR3 does, and the rest of the CDR3 is filled in from the germline J gene. This rearrangement joins TRBV11-1 to TRBJ2-2; 9 nucleotides agree with TRBD1. The length of the CDR3 is 15 residues. Per germline, CDR1 SGHAT and CDR2 FQDESV (reference sequence). The V segment lost 2 bases and the J segment 6 bases; nucleotides outside the gene matches: 4. The chain's CDR3 is CASSLIQGASGELFF. The DNA read from the CDR3 is TGTGCCAGCAGCTTAATACAGGGGGCTTCCGGGGAG.

This clone is medium-sized by frequency. The read ends 3 residues shy of where the CDR3 ends; the end is completed using the germline J gene. The rearrangement uses TRBV7-3 and TRBJ2-3; D may be TRBD2 (6 bases). From germline, CDR1 is SGHTA and CDR2 FQGTGA. V lost 4 bases, J lost 2 bases, and 16 bases lay in between. This CDR3 contains 16 residues. The CDR3 here is CASSSDVGGITDTQYF. The sequenced CDR3 bases are TGTGCCAGCAGCTCAGACGTCGGGGGAATCACAGATACG.

In the case of this clone: Read coverage stops 3 residues before the CDR3 terminus; the germline J gene supplies the remainder. The chain is built from TRBV19 and TRBJ2-3; D is unclear. CDR1 is LNHDA and CDR2 is SQIVND in the germline V gene (reference sequence). This CDR3 contains 16 residues. The sequenced CDR3 bases are TGTGCCAGTAGTATAGACTCGGCAGGTCGTCTTCAGCCG. Its translation is CASSIDSAGRLQP. The whole CDR3 protein reads CASSIDSAGRLQPQYF.

On this clone itself: The read finishes 3 residues shy of the CDR3 end, and the germline J gene is used to complete it. The V and J genes are TRBV20-1 and TRBJ1-1; 9 bases fit TRBD1. Germline CDR1 reads DFQATT; CDR2 reads SNEGSKA (reference sequence). V was clipped by 4 bases and J by 3 bases; unmatched bases: 9. The CDR3 extends over 15 amino acids. The CDR3 protein is CSAIGDRDYHTEAFF. CDR3 DNA (partial): TGCAGTGCTATTGGGGACAGGGACTATCACACTGAA.

With regard to this clone: The read ends 3 residues shy of where the CDR3 ends; the end is completed using the germline J gene. The V gene is TRBV30, the J gene TRBJ2-5; D unresolved. V lost 4 bases, J lost 0 bases, and 6 bases lay in between. The germline gives CDR1 GTSNPN, CDR2 SVGIG (reference sequence). The CDR3 sequence is 12 residues long. The CDR3 region is CAWTPYQETQYF. The sequenced CDR3 bases are TGTGCCTGGACCCCGTACCAAGAGACC.

Notes on this clone: The CDR3 goes on 3 residues after the read ends, and that part is filled in from the germline J gene. The V and J genes are TRBV28 and TRBJ2-2, with TRBD2 matching over 10 bases. The germline CDR1 and CDR2 sequences are MDHEN and SYDVKM. This CDR3 has 17 residues. Unmatched junction bases numbered 13, after V lost 6 bases and J lost 6 bases. This CDR3 reads CASRGGLAGVGAGELFF. The CDR3 DNA, read in part, is TGTGCCAGCAGGGGGGGGCTAGCGGGAGTAGGGGCCGGGGAG.

Regarding this clone: The CDR3 goes on 3 residues after the read ends, and that part is filled in from the germline J gene. V is TRBV19 and J is TRBJ2-1, with TRBD1 identical over 8 bases. The germline V gene encodes CDR1 LNHDA and CDR2 SQIVND (reference sequence). This CDR3 comprises 14 residues. Germline trimming cut 5 bases from V and 8 bases from J; bases unmatched to any gene: 8. The CDR3 protein is CASSVPGGKDEQFF. CDR3 bases read: TGTGCCAGTAGTGTCCCAGGGGGCAAGGATGAG.

About this clone itself: The read stops 3 residues short of the end of the CDR3; the missing end is completed from the germline J gene. The chain has TRBV30 and TRBJ1-6; D may be TRBD1 (6 bases). There are 14 residues in the CDR3. Trimming pared 5 bases from V and 7 bases from J, leaving 15 bases between. From germline, CDR1 is GTSNPN and CDR2 SVGIG (reference sequence). CDR3 in amino acids: CAWLGQPRNSPLHF. The sequenced part of the CDR3 DNA is TGTGCCTGGTTAGGACAGCCTAGGAATTCACCC.

Worth noting for this clone: Read coverage stops 3 residues before the CDR3 terminus; the germline J gene supplies the remainder. The chain is built from TRBV28 and TRBJ2-3; 14 bases agree with TRBD2. With V trimmed by 4 bases and J by 5 bases, 2 bases remained unmatched. CDR3 length: 15 residues. Per germline, CDR1 MDHEN and CDR2 SYDVKM. The CDR3: CASSSGLAGGDTQYF. CDR3 bases read: TGTGCCAGCAGTTCCGGACTAGCGGGAGGAGATACG.

As regards this clone: The read halts 3 residues ahead of the CDR3 end, with the missing end drawn from the germline J gene. J is TRBJ1-6 and V is TRBV2, with D maybe TRBD1 (5 bases). V dropped 2 bases and J dropped 5 bases, with 10 bases sitting between them. Germline CDR1 is SNHLY and CDR2 is FYNNEI. The CDR3 has 15 amino acids. The CDR3 bases that were read are TGTGCCAGCAGTGAAACGACAGTTAATAATTCACCC. Translation gives CASSETTVNNSP. The full-length CDR3 reads as CASSETTVNNSPLHF.

Worth noting for this clone: The read falls 3 residues short of the CDR3 end, and the missing part is taken from the germline J gene. This chain joins TRBV6-1 and TRBJ1-1; D unresolved. Between the trimmed V and J ends, which lost 2 bases and 5 bases, there was a span of 15 bases. The CDR3 consists of 15 residues. The germline CDR1 and CDR2 sequences are MNHNS and SASEGT. CDR3 DNA (partial): TGTGCCAGCAGTGAAAGTCCTCGGGGAGGGACTGAA. The encoded protein is CASSESPRGGTE. The whole CDR3 sequence is CASSESPRGGTEAFF.

Comments on this clone: Sequencing ends 3 residues short of the CDR3 end; the germline J gene provides the rest. The chain links TRBV11-2 to TRBJ2-5; TRBD2 agrees at 10 bases. Germline values: CDR1 SGHAT, CDR2 FQNNGV. The CDR3 is 15 amino acids. V lost 0 bases and J lost 3; bases outside the gene matches: 1. The CDR3 bases that were read are TGTGCCAGCAGCTTAGATGGACTAGCGGAAGAGACC. As protein: CASSLDGLAEET. The whole CDR3 reads CASSLDGLAEETQYF.

Points on this clone: With the read ending 3 residues before the CDR3 end, the germline J gene is used to fill in that end. The gene calls are TRBV13 and TRBJ2-1, with 8 positions matching TRBD1. From germline, CDR1 is PRHDT and CDR2 FYEKMQ (reference sequence). The J segment lost 2 bases and the V segment lost 8 bases, leaving 5 bases of the junction unmatched. The CDR3 covers 14 residues. The covered CDR3 bases are TGTGCCAGCTACAACAGGGGGACCTACAATGAG. Translation gives CASYNRGTYNE. The CDR3 reads in full as CASYNRGTYNEQFF.

Concerning this clone itself: Read sequence stops 3 residues before the CDR3 end, and the germline J gene provides the missing end. The chain is built from TRBV5-1 and TRBJ1-4, with 7 bases aligning to TRBD1. The CDR3 is 14 residues long. Germline-derived CDR1 and CDR2 are SGHRS and YFSETQ. The CDR3: CASSLDMDRTKLFF. The covered CDR3 bases are TGCGCCAGCAGCTTGGATATGGACAGGACTAAA.

CDR3 loop: CASSDRGNTGELFF. CDR3 bases read: TGCGCCAGCAGCGACAGGGGGAACACCGGGGAG. The chain uses TRBV4-1 and TRBJ2-2; TRBD1 matches 8 bases. The sequenced fragment ends 3 residues before the CDR3 boundary, so the rest is inferred from the germline J gene. The germline CDR1 and CDR2 sequences are MGHRA and YSYEKL. V trimming: 5 bases; J trimming: 1 base; junction bases outside the gene matches: 0. This CDR3 is 14 amino acids long.

Worth noting for this clone: The read stops 3 residues short of the end of the CDR3; the missing end is completed from the germline J gene. V and J are TRBV2 and TRBJ2-5; TRBD1 might be the D (6 bases). The CDR3 totals 16 residues. CDR1 and CDR2 (germline): SNHLY, FYNNEI. V shed 4 bases and J shed 4 bases, with 19 bases lying between them. CDR3 region: CASSAGRGLVGETQYF. Incomplete CDR3 DNA: TGTGCCAGCAGTGCAGGCAGGGGTTTGGTTGGAGAGACC.

Concerning this clone itself: Read data end 3 residues before the CDR3 end; the end is taken from the germline J gene. This chain links TRBV7-8 with TRBJ1-4, with D tentatively TRBD1 (5 bases). The CDR3 loop spans 13 amino acids. With 4 bases removed from V and 3 bases from J, the gap between germline ends came to 6 bases. Germline lookup yields CDR1 SGHVS and CDR2 FQNEAQ. CDR3 residues: CASSSGPNEKLFF. The CDR3 DNA, read in part, is TGTGCCAGCAGCTCAGGGCCTAATGAAAAA. The full variable domain, rest sourced from reference TRBV7-8 and TRBJ1-4, is GAGVSQSPRYKVAKRGQDVALRCDPISGHVSLFWYQQALGQGPEFLTYFQNEAQLDKSGLPSDRFFAERPEGSVSTLKIQRTQQEDSAVYLCASSSGPNEKLFFGSGTQLSVL.

The CDR3 reads CSARRSGLAAKTQYF. The sequenced part of the CDR3 DNA is TGCAGTGCTAGAAGGTCGGGACTAGCAGCAAAGACC. V and J are TRBV20-1 and TRBJ2-5; the match to TRBD2 covers 9 bases. The DNA ends 3 residues before the CDR3 does, and the rest of the CDR3 is filled in from the germline J gene. Trimming took 2 bases from V and 6 from J; bases not matched to a gene: 10. The CDR3 contains 15 residues. CDR1 and CDR2 from the germline V gene are DFQATT and SNEGSKA (reference sequence).

Comment on this clone: The DNA ends 3 residues before the CDR3 does, and the rest of the CDR3 is filled in from the germline J gene. V gene TRBV20-1 combines with J gene TRBJ1-4; 7 bases agree with TRBD1. J gave up 6 bases and V 0 bases, and 4 bases lay outside the gene matches. CDR1 is DFQATT, CDR2 SNEGSKA, per germline (reference sequence). This CDR3 has 14 amino acids. The CDR3 region is CSAREGRGDEKLFF. CDR3 DNA (partial): TGCAGTGCTAGAGAGGGCAGGGGGGATGAAAAA.

As regards this clone: The missing CDR3 end, 3 residues past where the read stops, is filled in from the germline J gene. The V and J genes are TRBV20-1 and TRBJ1-2, with TRBD1 as a possible D gene (6 bases). CDR3 size: 15 residues. Per germline, CDR1 DFQATT and CDR2 SNEGSKA (reference sequence). V was trimmed by 1 base and J by 4 bases, leaving 16 bases between them. CDR3 in amino acids: CSARAAGQIFYGYTF. The sequenced part of the CDR3 DNA is TGCAGTGCTAGAGCCGCAGGACAGATCTTCTATGGC.

A note on this clone: The read ends 3 residues early relative to the CDR3; the germline J gene fills the gap. The chain combines TRBV6-7 with TRBJ2-5; D possibly corresponds to TRBD1 (6 bases). TRBV6-7 is an ORF for which the function is uncertain. The ends were cut back, 1 base at V and 1 base at J, with 22 bases in the middle. The CDR3 totals 19 residues. The covered CDR3 bases are TGTGCCAGCAGTTACTTCCGGGACACAAAAAAAAACCCCCAAGAGACC. Its translation is CASSYFRDTKKNPQET. The complete CDR3 reads CASSYFRDTKKNPQETQYF.

In the case of this clone: With the read ending 3 residues before the CDR3 end, the germline J gene is used to fill in that end. This sequence joins TRBV11-3 and TRBJ1-6; D remains unclear. The CDR3 spans 13 residues. Germline CDR1 reads SGHNT; CDR2 reads YENEEA. The V gene lost 3 bases and the J gene lost 7 bases, with 7 bases spanning the gap. The CDR3 sequence is CASSFPMNSPLHF. Incomplete CDR3 DNA: TGTGCCAGCAGCTTTCCAATGAATTCACCC.

As for this clone: The CDR3 end falls 3 residues outside the read, so it is completed with the germline J gene. The rearrangement uses TRBV6-2 or TRBV6-3 and TRBJ2-7; the match to TRBD1 covers 9 bases. J lost 3 bases, V lost 11 bases, and 8 bases had no gene match. Germline assignment: CDR1 MNHEY and CDR2 SVGEGT. The CDR3 runs 13 residues. The sequenced part of the CDR3 DNA is TGTGCCGGGCGAGGGACAGGGCGCTACGAG. Its translation is CAGRGTGRYE. The CDR3 as a whole reads CAGRGTGRYEQYF.